The 32 T cell receptor beta chains below all came from one sample that was sequenced in a study of cytomegalovirus exposure and HLA in healthy donors. Primers: 60 Vbeta forward and 13 Jbeta reverse. Profiling relied on immunoSEQ multiplex PCR, and the TCRdb table lists in-frame clones only, not all of them. Found here are over 150,000 clones, about 79% of them singletons; the top ten hold approximately 0.092%. Input material: PBMCs. The receptors originated from a boy aged 2 to 9 in good health and CMV-seronegative.

The CDR3 nucleotides read TGTGCCAGCAGCCGTCGGACAGGGGGCGTCTCCGAGCAGTACTTC. This sequence encodes CASSRRTGGVSEQYF. This chain uses TRBV7-2 with TRBJ2-7; 11 positions agree with TRBD1. CDR3 length: 15 residues. Trimming removed 5 bases from V and 6 bases from J; junction bases left unmatched: 9. The V gene's germline CDR1 is SGHTA and CDR2 FQGNSA.

The chain combines TRBV6-5 with TRBJ1-1; the D is unclear. The germline gives CDR1 MNHEY, CDR2 SVGAGI. This CDR3 region has 14 residues. V lost 0 bases to trimming and J lost 5 bases, with 10 bases between them. CDR3: CASSYSRTLTEAFF. The CDR3 nucleotides read TGTGCCAGCAGTTACTCGAGAACCCTGACTGAAGCTTTCTTT.

This clone appeared a single time. The genes are TRBV6-5 and TRBJ2-7; 7 nucleotides line up with TRBD2. V dropped 8 bases and J dropped 5; count of bases not matched to a gene: 12. The CDR3 extends over 14 amino acids. The germline CDR1 and CDR2 sequences are MNHEY and SVGAGI. CDR3 in amino acids: CASSLGGPDNEQYF. The CDR3 DNA sequence: TGTGCCAGCTCCCTGGGAGGGCCCGATAACGAGCAGTACTTC.

This chain links TRBV4-3 with TRBJ1-1; TRBD1 might be the D (5 bases). CDR1 is LGHNA, CDR2 YSLEER, per germline. This CDR3 region has 14 residues. V was shortened by 4 bases and J by 7 bases, with 16 bases between the two germline ends. This CDR3 reads CASSLVGGYGEAFF. The CDR3 DNA reads as TGCGCCAGCAGCCTCGTCGGGGGTTATGGTGAAGCTTTCTTT.

The chain links TRBV6-5 to TRBJ1-5; 7 nucleotides line up with TRBD1. In germline, CDR1 is MNHEY, CDR2 SVGAGI. The length of the CDR3 is 13 residues. V dropped 6 bases and J dropped 5; count of bases not matched to a gene: 4. DNA of the CDR3: TGTGCCAGCAGCCCCAGGGGGGATCAGCCCCAGCATTTT. This gives the protein CASSPRGDQPQHF.

The genes are TRBV2 and TRBJ2-7; 9 bases match TRBD2. Germline loops: CDR1 SNHLY, CDR2 FYNNEI. Trimming removed 8 bases from V and 3 bases from J; junction bases left unmatched: 11. This CDR3 is 15 amino acids long. The CDR3: CASGGAAGGSYEQYF. The CDR3 DNA sequence: TGTGCCAGCGGTGGGGCTGCGGGGGGGAGCTACGAGCAGTACTTC.

The chain combines TRBV18 with TRBJ2-2, with TRBD1 as a possible D gene (5 bases). The V gene lost 4 bases and the J gene lost 2 bases, with 8 bases spanning the gap. This CDR3 is 14 amino acids long. The germline CDR1 and CDR2 sequences are KGHSH and LQKENI. The CDR3: CASSRGSNTGELFF. The CDR3 coding sequence is TGTGCCAGCTCACGGGGCAGCAACACCGGGGAGCTGTTTTTT.

The genes are TRBV6-5 and TRBJ2-1, with TRBD1 identical over 7 bases. V lost 8 bases to trimming and J lost 7 bases; unmatched junction nucleotides: 8. The CDR3 sequence is 13 residues long. Per germline, CDR1 MNHEY and CDR2 SVGAGI. Here the CDR3 reads CASRQGVGNEQFF. The CDR3 coding sequence is TGTGCCAGCCGGCAGGGGGTGGGGAATGAGCAGTTCTTC.

V gene TRBV7-9 combines with J gene TRBJ1-1; 9 bases match TRBD1. Germline V gives CDR1 SEHNR, CDR2 FQNEAQ (reference sequence). The V gene end was trimmed by 2 bases and the J gene end by 1 base; junction bases not matched to a gene: 2. The CDR3 covers 15 residues. CDR3 region: CASSLPQGANTEAFF. CDR3 DNA: TGTGCCAGCAGCTTACCACAGGGGGCGAACACTGAAGCTTTCTTT.

V is TRBV10-3 and J is TRBJ2-2; 7 bases line up with TRBD1. Germline CDR1 ENHRY, CDR2 SYGVKD. V lost 4 bases and J lost 5; bases outside the gene matches: 4. The CDR3 runs to 14 residues. CDR3 residues: CAISGTGGTGELFF. In DNA, the CDR3 is TGTGCCATCAGTGGGACAGGCGGTACCGGGGAGCTGTTTTTT.

The genes are TRBV5-8 and TRBJ1-2, with 7 bases that match TRBD1. The CDR3 length is 16 residues. V gave up 4 bases and J gave up 3 bases; unmatched junction bases: 12. CDR1 and CDR2 from the germline V gene are SGHTS and YDEGEE. DNA for the CDR3: TGTGCCAGCAGCCCAAAACAGGGGCTGGGATACTATGGCTACACCTTC. It encodes CASSPKQGLGYYGYTF.

The V gene is TRBV7-9, the J gene TRBJ2-7; 8 bases fit TRBD1. This CDR3 region has 16 residues. V was pared by 4 bases and J by 3 bases, with 11 bases of the junction left unmatched. CDR1 is SEHNR, CDR2 FQNEAQ, per germline (reference sequence). The CDR3 spells CASSSTAGGQGYEQYF. CDR3 DNA: TGTGCCAGCAGCTCAACAGCTGGCGGACAGGGCTACGAGCAGTACTTC.

This sequence joins TRBV6-5 and TRBJ1-1; 7 nucleotides line up with TRBD1. This CDR3 spans 15 amino acids. Trimming cost V 5 bases and J 3 bases; bases outside gene matches: 9. From germline, CDR1 is MNHEY and CDR2 SVGAGI. The CDR3 here is CASSNGRGVYTEAFF. The CDR3, as DNA: TGTGCCAGCAGTAACGGCAGGGGGGTTTACACTGAAGCTTTCTTT.

This chain joins TRBV19 and TRBJ2-3, with 8 bases aligning to TRBD2. Germline-derived CDR1 and CDR2 are LNHDA and SQIVND (reference sequence). The length of the CDR3 is 14 residues. V was pared by 6 bases and J by 2 bases, with 4 bases of the junction left unmatched. This CDR3 is CASREAGDTDTQYF. As DNA, the CDR3 is TGTGCCAGTAGGGAAGCGGGGGACACAGATACGCAGTATTTT. The whole variable domain, remainder taken from reference TRBV19 and TRBJ2-3, is DGGITQSPKYLFRKEGQNVTLSCEQNLNHDAMYWYRQDPGQGLRLIYYSQIVNDFQKGDIAEGYSVSREKKESFPLTVTSAQKNPTAFYLCASREAGDTDTQYFGPGTRLTVL.

The chain links TRBV30 to TRBJ2-7; possibly TRBD1 for D (5 bases). Trimming took off 0 bases at V and 3 bases at J, with 15 bases between the two ends. The CDR3 runs to 15 residues. Germline V gives CDR1 GTSNPN, CDR2 SVGIG (reference sequence). The CDR3 sequence: CAWSVLSWGSYEQYF. The CDR3 DNA reads as TGTGCCTGGAGTGTACTTTCATGGGGCAGCTACGAGCAGTACTTC.

This clone showed up just a few times. The J gene is TRBJ2-3, the V gene TRBV4-2; 14 bases match TRBD2. Germline V lookup: CDR1 LGHNA, CDR2 YNFKEQ. CDR3 length: 18 residues. V gave up 1 base and J gave up 1 base; unmatched junction bases: 4. The CDR3 loop is CASSQGLAGGQGTDTQYF. In DNA, the CDR3 is TGTGCCAGCAGCCAAGGACTAGCGGGGGGGCAAGGCACAGATACGCAGTATTTT.

This clone came up a few times. The chain employs TRBV9 and TRBJ2-5, with no clear D. The CDR3 is 13 amino acids. The germline gives CDR1 SGDLS, CDR2 YYNGEE. Deletions cut 2 bases from V and 0 bases from J, with 5 bases between. As DNA, the CDR3 is TGTGCCAGCAGCGTGGGCTACCAAGAGACCCAGTACTTC. Its protein is CASSVGYQETQYF.

The CDR3 region has the DNA TGTGCCAGCAGTGCCGCGGGACTCGCCGAGAATGAGCAGTTCTTC. Encoded protein: CASSAAGLAENEQFF. The V call is TRBV6-5, the J call TRBJ2-1; D perhaps matches TRBD2 (6 bases). Deletions cut 5 bases from V and 7 bases from J, with 18 bases between. From germline, CDR1 is MNHEY and CDR2 SVGAGI. The length of the CDR3 is 15 residues.

J is TRBJ2-7 and V is TRBV7-6; perhaps TRBD2 as D (6 bases). V was trimmed by 4 bases and J by 0 bases, leaving 19 bases between them. This CDR3 is 17 amino acids long. Germline V gene lookup returns CDR1 SGHVS and CDR2 FNYEAQ. The CDR3 coding sequence is TGTGCCAGCAGCTCCCAGTATGGGGGACTGAACTCCTACGAGCAGTACTTC. Its protein product is CASSSQYGGLNSYEQYF.

This rearrangement joins TRBV19 to TRBJ2-5; D is uncertain. Germline assignment: CDR1 LNHDA and CDR2 SQIVND (reference sequence). The CDR3 runs 11 residues. V lost 7 bases to trimming and J lost 4 bases, with 7 bases between them. The CDR3 DNA sequence: TGTGCCAGTAACGCGCGAGAGACCCAGTACTTC. This translates into CASNARETQYF.

The gene calls are TRBV19 and TRBJ2-2; possibly TRBD2 for D (7 bases). V was clipped by 7 bases and J by 6 bases, with 12 bases between them. From germline, CDR1 is LNHDA and CDR2 SQIVND (reference sequence). CDR3 length equals 13 residues. The CDR3 region is CASKQGGAGELFF. DNA of the CDR3: TGTGCCAGTAAACAGGGAGGGGCCGGGGAGCTGTTTTTT.

The genes are TRBV6-5 and TRBJ1-1; a possible D gene is TRBD1 (5 bases). The CDR3 loop spans 12 amino acids. V was pared by 9 bases and J by 4 bases, with 12 bases between. CDR1 MNHEY and CDR2 SVGAGI come from the germline V gene. Here the CDR3 reads CASSQGITEAFF. In DNA form, the CDR3 reads TGTGCCAGTTCTCAGGGCATCACTGAAGCTTTCTTT.

V gene TRBV29-1 combines with J gene TRBJ2-5, with D perhaps TRBD1 (5 bases). The J call is doubtful: the DNA matches TRBJ2-7 better. The CDR3 is made up of 12 amino acids. In germline, CDR1 is SQVTM, CDR2 ANQGSEA. CDR3 protein: CSGRDSTYEQYF. The CDR3 DNA sequence: TGCAGCGGCCGAGACAGTACCTACGAGCAGTACTTC.

This chain links TRBV5-4 with TRBJ2-5; D is possibly TRBD2 (7 bases). With the DNA end fitting TRBJ2-7 better, the J assignment may be wrong. The CDR3 is 16 amino acids. Per the germline V gene, CDR1 is SGHNT and CDR2 is YYREEE (reference sequence). The CDR3 nucleotides read TGTGCCAGCAGCCTGCTCCAGGGCGGGGGCGCGTACGAGCAGTACTTC. Its protein is CASSLLQGGGAYEQYF.

The gene calls are TRBV6-5 and TRBJ1-2; maybe TRBD1 (6 bases). The V gene lost 8 bases and the J gene lost 2 bases, with 9 bases spanning the gap. The CDR3 spans 12 residues. The germline gives CDR1 MNHEY, CDR2 SVGAGI. The CDR3 here is CASQGRNYGYTF. CDR3 coding DNA: TGTGCCAGCCAGGGGCGAAACTATGGCTACACCTTC.

A single count supports this clone. The rearrangement uses TRBV5-1 and TRBJ2-7, with D unresolved. The CDR3 extends over 14 amino acids. Trimming left V 4 bases short and J 7 bases short, with 18 bases between. The germline V gene has CDR1 SGHRS and CDR2 YFSETQ. The CDR3 nucleotides read TGCGCCAGCAGCCCCACGAACGTAGAGGTAGAGCAGTACTTC. Residues: CASSPTNVEVEQYF.

The chain has TRBV6-1 and TRBJ2-5, with 7 bases matching TRBD1. Trimming removed 11 bases from V and 1 base from J; junction bases left unmatched: 13. Germline CDR1 reads MNHNS; CDR2 reads SASEGT. This CDR3 region has 15 residues. The CDR3 reads CALGADRRLQETQYF. As DNA, the CDR3 is TGTGCCCTAGGGGCGGACAGGCGTCTCCAAGAGACCCAGTACTTC.

Here the CDR3 reads CASSSSGASTDTQYF. The DNA for the CDR3 is TGTGCCAGCAGCTCGAGCGGGGCTAGCACAGATACGCAGTATTTT. This chain links TRBV5-4 with TRBJ2-3, with TRBD2 identical over 7 bases. Looked up from germline, CDR1 is SGHNT and CDR2 is YYREEE (reference sequence). The CDR3 sequence is 15 residues long. The V and J ends lost 3 bases and 0 bases, in that order; junction bases with no gene match: 4.

The V gene is TRBV11-1, the J gene TRBJ2-1; TRBD1 matches at 7 bases. CDR1 and CDR2 (germline): SGHAT, FQDESV (reference sequence). The CDR3 spans 15 residues. V lost 0 bases to trimming and J lost 7 bases; unmatched junction nucleotides: 6. The CDR3 loop is CASSLAGGRRNEQFF. In nucleotides, the CDR3 is TGTGCCAGCAGCTTAGCAGGGGGCCGGAGGAATGAGCAGTTCTTC.

The chain has TRBV18 and TRBJ2-5; possible D gene TRBD2, 6 bases. The CDR3 has 14 amino acids. Trimming removed 2 bases at V and 3 bases at J, with 10 bases between. Germline V gives CDR1 KGHSH, CDR2 LQKENI. The CDR3 sequence: CASSPVRTKETQYF. Written as DNA, the CDR3 is TGTGCCAGCTCACCAGTACGGACTAAAGAGACCCAGTACTTC.

The chain links TRBV18 to TRBJ1-4, with 8 bases that match TRBD1. This CDR3 has 15 residues. The germline gives CDR1 KGHSH, CDR2 LQKENI. V lost 5 bases to trimming and J lost 3 bases; unmatched junction nucleotides: 5. The CDR3 DNA follows: TGTGCCAGCTCAGCGGACAGGGTCCCTAATGAAAAACTGTTTTTT. Its protein product is CASSADRVPNEKLFF.

The rearrangement joins TRBV7-6 to TRBJ2-3; 7 nucleotides line up with TRBD1. Per the germline V gene, CDR1 is SGHVS and CDR2 is FNYEAQ. Trimming took 5 bases from V and 3 from J; bases not matched to a gene: 11. This CDR3 region has 16 residues. The CDR3 DNA follows: TGTGCCAGCAGCCCCCACACAGGGGTCGGTACAGATACGCAGTATTTT. Translated, it gives CASSPHTGVGTDTQYF.